One and the same sample provided the 18 T cell receptor beta chains below, sequenced in a study of blood T cell repertoires in COVID-19 (dated by TCRdb to 2018 to 2020). Preparation of the library involved the immunoSEQ multiplex PCR assay. TCRdb mirrors the immuneACCESS table, restricted to in-frame sequences. Some clones are absent from its copies; in checked studies, under half trace to an unresolved V gene, and the reason for the others is unknown. This sample gives 350,000 to 400,000 clones in total; approximately 88% of them show up just once. Together, the top ten hold approximately 3% of the sample. What was sequenced was peripheral blood. The source is a woman aged 25 to 39 with COVID-19, enrolled during active disease.

The chain uses TRBV7-8 and TRBJ2-1; 10 bases fit TRBD2. The CDR3 loop spans 15 amino acids. Germline CDR1 reads SGHVS; CDR2 reads FQNEAQ. Germline trimming cut 4 bases from V and 4 bases from J; bases unmatched to any gene: 4. The CDR3 is CASSSRTSGYNEQFF. The CDR3 coding sequence is TGTGCCAGCAGCTCCCGGACTAGCGGTTACAATGAGCAGTTCTTC.

The chain combines TRBV6-6 with TRBJ2-3, with 10 bases aligning to TRBD2. V dropped 5 bases and J dropped 3; count of bases not matched to a gene: 11. The germline V gene encodes CDR1 MNHNY and CDR2 SVGAGI (reference sequence). The CDR3 runs to 17 residues. The CDR3 coding sequence is TGTGCCAGCAGTCGAACGACCGGGACTAGCGTTACAGATACGCAGTATTTT. This sequence encodes CASSRTTGTSVTDTQYF.

V and J are TRBV6-5 and TRBJ2-2, with D possibly matching TRBD2 (7 bases). Germline V gives CDR1 MNHEY, CDR2 SVGAGI. V shed 6 bases and J shed 3 bases, with 14 bases lying between them. The CDR3 totals 15 residues. CDR3 in amino acids: CASRGGLAYTGELFF. In nucleotides, the CDR3 is TGTGCCAGCAGGGGGGGGCTAGCGTACACCGGGGAGCTGTTTTTT.

This chain links TRBV6-6 with TRBJ2-7; 7 bases are shared with TRBD2. The germline V gene has CDR1 MNHNY and CDR2 SVGAGI (reference sequence). The CDR3 has 16 residues. The V gene end was trimmed by 0 bases and the J gene end by 3 bases; junction bases not matched to a gene: 8. CDR3 in DNA: TGTGCCAGCAGTTACTCGGCGGGAGCCTCCAACTACGAGCAGTACGTC. It yields the protein CASSYSAGASNYEQYV.

The chain carries TRBV6-2 or TRBV6-3 and TRBJ1-1, with D unclear. This CDR3 is built from 15 residues. The V end was cut by 5 bases, the J end by 1 base, with 14 bases between. Germline CDR1 MNHEY, CDR2 SVGEGT. The CDR3 sequence: CASSLQQNGNTEAFF. The CDR3 DNA reads as TGTGCCAGCAGTCTACAGCAGAATGGGAACACTGAAGCTTTCTTT.

CDR3 residues: CASSWDIHNEQFF. In nucleotides, the CDR3 is TGTGCCAGCAGTTGGGACATCCACAATGAGCAGTTCTTC. This rearrangement joins TRBV27 to TRBJ2-1, with D perhaps matching TRBD1 (6 bases). The germline CDR1 and CDR2 sequences are MNHEY and SMNVEV (reference sequence). CDR3 length: 13 amino acids. Trimming stripped 4 bases from V and 5 bases from J, with 9 bases between.

This chain uses TRBV9 with TRBJ2-3, with 7 bases identical to TRBD2. The CDR3 runs 16 residues. The V and J ends lost 4 bases and 1 base, in that order; junction bases with no gene match: 9. CDR1 is SGDLS, CDR2 YYNGEE, per germline. The CDR3 here is CASSPQTSIGTDTQYF. CDR3 coding DNA: TGTGCCAGCAGCCCTCAGACTAGCATAGGCACAGATACGCAGTATTTT.

V usage is TRBV9 and J usage is TRBJ1-5, with D tentatively TRBD1 (5 bases). Germline CDR1 and CDR2: SGDLS and YYNGEE. The CDR3 covers 19 residues. The V end was cut by 3 bases, the J end by 0 bases, with 22 bases between. CDR3 DNA: TGTGCCAGCAGCGGGCCGCGGGACCCCAAGTCACATAGCAATCAGCCCCAGCATTTT. Amino acid sequence: CASSGPRDPKSHSNQPQHF.

The chain carries TRBV19 and TRBJ1-1, with unresolved D. Trimming cost V 5 bases and J 2 bases, with 6 bases left between them. This CDR3 is built from 12 residues. The germline V gene encodes CDR1 LNHDA and CDR2 SQIVND (reference sequence). The CDR3 sequence: CASSRSNTEAFF. In nucleotides, the CDR3 is TGTGCCAGTAGTCGCAGTAACACTGAAGCTTTCTTT.

This rearrangement joins TRBV27 to TRBJ1-2; 10 nucleotides line up with TRBD1. The CDR3 has 14 residues. CDR1 MNHEY and CDR2 SMNVEV come from the germline V gene (reference sequence). The V segment lost 6 bases and the J segment 3 bases; nucleotides outside the gene matches: 4. As DNA, the CDR3 is TGTGCCAGCAGAAAAGGGACAGGGGACTATGGCTACACCTTC. Translation: CASRKGTGDYGYTF.

The gene calls are TRBV7-6 and TRBJ2-7, with D maybe TRBD2 (6 bases). V lost 0 bases, J lost 2 bases, and 8 bases lay in between. This CDR3 contains 14 residues. Germline V gene data show CDR1 as SGHVS and CDR2 as FNYEAQ. The CDR3 nucleotides are TGTGCCAGCAGCTTAGCGGGGGGAACCTACGAGCAGTACGTC. The encoded protein is CASSLAGGTYEQYV.

The chain joins TRBV11-2 to TRBJ2-1, with D possibly TRBD1 on 5 matching bases. Germline assignment: CDR1 SGHAT and CDR2 FQNNGV. Trimming stripped 5 bases from V and 5 bases from J, with 16 bases between. This CDR3 comprises 15 residues. CDR3 sequence (DNA): TGTGCCAGCAGCCCCCCCGGCAGGGTCGACAATGAGCAGTTCTTC. This gives the protein CASSPPGRVDNEQFF.

The CDR3 protein is CASSQGLVVGEQYF. DNA of the CDR3: TGTGCCAGCAGCCAAGGACTAGTTGTAGGCGAGCAGTACTTC. The chain combines TRBV3-1 (or the pseudogene TRBV3-2) with TRBJ2-7, with a tentative D call TRBD2 (6 bases). V was cut by 1 base and J by 6 bases, with 13 bases left in between. CDR3 length equals 14 residues. Germline CDR1 and CDR2: LGHDT and YNNKEL (reference sequence).

In nucleotides, the CDR3 is TGTGCCTGGAGTGTACGGGGACAGGATGGTGGCTACACCTTC. As protein: CAWSVRGQDGGYTF. The chain recombines TRBV30 with TRBJ1-2, with 8 positions matching TRBD1. The CDR3 is 14 residues long. Germline V gene lookup returns CDR1 GTSNPN and CDR2 SVGIG (reference sequence). The J segment lost 7 bases and the V segment lost 0 bases, leaving 7 bases of the junction unmatched.

This sequence joins TRBV7-2 and TRBJ2-3; 7 bases line up with TRBD1. V was clipped by 5 bases and J by 2 bases; unmatched bases: 7. The CDR3 sequence is 15 residues long. CDR1 and CDR2 (germline): SGHTA, FQGNSA. The chain's CDR3 is CASSLRGQVTDTQYF. The CDR3, as DNA: TGTGCCAGCAGCCTCCGTGGACAGGTCACAGATACGCAGTATTTT.

The genes are TRBV5-1 and TRBJ1-1, with 8 bases aligning to TRBD1. Per germline, CDR1 SGHRS and CDR2 YFSETQ. The junction had 13 bases not matched to a gene; V was cut back by 0 bases and J by 6 bases. The CDR3 covers 17 residues. The CDR3 nucleotides read TGCGCCAGCAGCTTGGTAGGGTTGGCTCAGACAGGGGCTGAAGCTTTCTTT. It is translated as CASSLVGLAQTGAEAFF.

The rearrangement uses TRBV6-5 and TRBJ2-7; 10 bases are shared with TRBD1. The germline gives CDR1 MNHEY, CDR2 SVGAGI. The CDR3 length is 14 residues. V shed 7 bases, J shed 3 bases, and the junction held 6 bases outside the gene matches. CDR3 in amino acids: CASTPGQGHYEQYV. The CDR3, as DNA: TGTGCCAGCACCCCGGGACAGGGGCACTACGAGCAGTACGTC.

The chain joins TRBV27 to TRBJ2-7; 9 bases align to TRBD1. The CDR3 consists of 14 residues. Trimming removed 6 bases from V and 5 bases from J; junction bases left unmatched: 8. Germline CDR1 is MNHEY and CDR2 is SMNVEV (reference sequence). CDR3 DNA sequence: TGTGCCAGCAGCCGGACAGGGGAACGGCACGAGCAGTACGTC. It specifies CASSRTGERHEQYV.